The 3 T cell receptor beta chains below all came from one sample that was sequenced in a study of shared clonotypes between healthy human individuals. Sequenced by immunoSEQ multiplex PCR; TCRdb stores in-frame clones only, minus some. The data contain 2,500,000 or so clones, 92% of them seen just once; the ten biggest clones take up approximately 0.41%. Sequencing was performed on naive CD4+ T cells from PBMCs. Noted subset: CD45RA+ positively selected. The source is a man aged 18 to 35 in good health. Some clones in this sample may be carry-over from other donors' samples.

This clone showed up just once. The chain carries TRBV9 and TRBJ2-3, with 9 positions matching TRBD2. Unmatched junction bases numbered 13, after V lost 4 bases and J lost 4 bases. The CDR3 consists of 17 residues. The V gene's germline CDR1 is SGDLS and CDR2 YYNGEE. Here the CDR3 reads CASSPLVAGERADTQYF. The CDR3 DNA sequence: TGTGCCAGCAGCCCGTTAGTAGCGGGAGAGAGGGCAGATACGCAGTATTTT. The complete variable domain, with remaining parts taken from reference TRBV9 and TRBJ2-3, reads DSGVTQTPKHLITATGQRVTLRCSPRSGDLSVYWYQQSLDQGLQFLIQYYNGEERAKGNILERFSAQQFPDLHSELNLSSLELGDSALYFCASSPLVAGERADTQYFGPGTRLTVL.

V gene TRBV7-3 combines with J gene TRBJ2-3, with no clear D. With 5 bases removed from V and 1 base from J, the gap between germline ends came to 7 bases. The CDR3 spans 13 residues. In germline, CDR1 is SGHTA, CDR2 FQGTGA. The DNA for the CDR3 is TGTGCCAGCAGCGCTACCCGCACAGATACGCAGTATTTT. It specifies CASSATRTDTQYF. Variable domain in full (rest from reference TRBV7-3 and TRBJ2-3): GAGVSQTPSNKVTEKGKYVELRCDPISGHTALYWYRQSLGQGPEFLIYFQGTGAADDSGLPNDRFFAVRPEGSVSTLKIQRTERGDSAVYLCASSATRTDTQYFGPGTRLTVL.

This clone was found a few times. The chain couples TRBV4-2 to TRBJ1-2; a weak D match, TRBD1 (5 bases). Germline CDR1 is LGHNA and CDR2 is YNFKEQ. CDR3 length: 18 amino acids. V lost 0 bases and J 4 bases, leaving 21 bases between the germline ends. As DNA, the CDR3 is TGTGCCAGCAGCCAAGATGGGTCGGCAGGGACGTCTGCCTATGGCTACACCTTC. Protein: CASSQDGSAGTSAYGYTF.